The source of this TCR beta chain is a study of cytomegalovirus exposure and HLA in healthy donors. Overall study context: A previous analysis identified 95 million to 130 million unique TCR beta sequences derived from some 170 million T cells.

This PCR relied on a set of 60 Vbeta primers and 13 Jbeta primers. Using immunoSEQ multiplex PCR, the repertoire was profiled, and TCRdb retains in-frame clones only, with some absent. The sample carries some 170,000 clones, roughly four fifths recorded once. The CDR3 totals 17 residues. Trimming shortened V by 3 bases and J by 4 bases, and 19 bases separated the two germline ends. From germline, CDR1 is LNHDA and CDR2 SQIVND (reference sequence). The chain has TRBV19 and TRBJ2-1; D is uncertain. The TCR was taken from a woman aged 18-29 years in good health and CMV-seropositive. The specimen sequenced was PBMCs. CDR3 sequence: CASSIPWAGEEYNEQFF. In DNA form, the CDR3 reads TGTGCCAGTAGTATCCCTTGGGCAGGCGAAGAATACAATGAGCAGTTCTTC.